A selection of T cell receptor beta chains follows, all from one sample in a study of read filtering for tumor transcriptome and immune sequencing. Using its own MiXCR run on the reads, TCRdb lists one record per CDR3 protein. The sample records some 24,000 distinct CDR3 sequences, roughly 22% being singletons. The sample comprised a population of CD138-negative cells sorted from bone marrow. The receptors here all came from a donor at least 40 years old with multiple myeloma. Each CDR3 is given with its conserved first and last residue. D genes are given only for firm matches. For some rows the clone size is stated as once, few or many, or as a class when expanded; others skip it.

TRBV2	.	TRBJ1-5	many	TGTGCCAGCAGTGGGACCCTCAATCAGCCCCAGCATTTT	CASSGTLNQPQHF
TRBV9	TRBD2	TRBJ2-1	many	TGTGCCAGCAGCCTAGCGGGGGGCAGGAATGAGCAGTTCTTC	CASSLAGGRNEQFF
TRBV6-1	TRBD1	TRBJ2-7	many	TGTGCCAGCACACCCAGGACAGGGCCCCCCTACGAGCAGTACTTC	CASTPRTGPPYEQYF
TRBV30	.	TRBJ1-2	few	TGTGCCTGGAGAGGGGGGGCTGAGGGCTACACCTTC	CAWRGGAEGYTF
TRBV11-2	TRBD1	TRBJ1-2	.	TGTGCCAGCAGGCCAATACAGGGGAGCTATGGCTACACCTTC	CASRPIQGSYGYTF
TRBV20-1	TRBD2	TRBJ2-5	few	TGCAGTGCTAGAAGAGGTAGCGGGCAAGAGACCCAGTACTTC	CSARRGSGQETQYF
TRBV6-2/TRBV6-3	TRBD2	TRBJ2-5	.	TGTGCCAGCAGTTACACCAGCGGGGATCTAGAGGAGACCCAGTACTTC	CASSYTSGDLEETQYF
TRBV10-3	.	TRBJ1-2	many	TGTGCCATCAGTGCGTCGGCAGAGAACTATGGCTACACCTTC	CAISASAENYGYTF
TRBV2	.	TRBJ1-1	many	TGTGCCAGTTCGCAGGGAGGAACTGAAGCTTTCTTT	CASSQGGTEAFF
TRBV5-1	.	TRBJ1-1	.	TGCGCCAGCAGCCCCCGAGGGGTAGGGGAACACACTGAAGCTTTCTTT	CASSPRGVGEHTEAFF
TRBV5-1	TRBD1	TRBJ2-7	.	TGCGCCAGCGGACGACAGGGGACCGGCGAGCAGCACTTC	CASGRQGTGEQHF
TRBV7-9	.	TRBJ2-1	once	TGTGCCGGGACCGACCCTCTGGGGGACGGCAATGAGCAGTTCTTC	CAGTDPLGDGNEQFF
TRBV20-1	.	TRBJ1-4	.	TGCAGTGCTCTTTCGACAGGAGGCGCTGAAAAACTGTTTTTT	CSALSTGGAEKLFF
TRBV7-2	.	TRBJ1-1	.	TGTGCCAGCAGCCCGATAGTGACAGTGAACACTGAAGCTTTCTTT	CASSPIVTVNTEAFF
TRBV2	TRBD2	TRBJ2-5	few	TGTGCCAGCAGTCGAAGGGGGACTAGACTAGAGACCCAGTACTTC	CASSRRGTRLETQYF
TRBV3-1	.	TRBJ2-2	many	TGTGCCAGCAGCCAATTTTCCGGGGAGCTGTTTTTT	CASSQFSGELFF
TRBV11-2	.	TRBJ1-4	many	TGTGCCAGCAGCGGCGACGGGGCTTTTGGGGAAAAACTGTTTTTT	CASSGDGAFGEKLFF
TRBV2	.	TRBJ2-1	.	TGTGCCAGCAGTGTTCACCGGGAGAGGAATGAGCAGTTCTTC	CASSVHRERNEQFF
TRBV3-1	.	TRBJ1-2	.	TGTGCCAGCAGCTTACACCATCAGGGCTACACCTTC	CASSLHHQGYTF
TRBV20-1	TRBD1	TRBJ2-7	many	TGCAGTGCCCCCCCCCTCGGGACAGGGACATCCTACGAGCAGTACTTC	CSAPPLGTGTSYEQYF
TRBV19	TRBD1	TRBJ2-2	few	TGTGCCAGTATCCCCGGACAGGGGTCCGGGGAGCTGTTTTTT	CASIPGQGSGELFF
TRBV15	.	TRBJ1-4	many	TGTGCCACCAGCCGAGGGGACGTCGATGAAAAACTGTTTTTT	CATSRGDVDEKLFF
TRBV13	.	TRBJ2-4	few	TGTGCCAGCAGCCGCGTTGGCGAAGCCAAAAACATTCAGTACTTC	CASSRVGEAKNIQYF
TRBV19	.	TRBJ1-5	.	TGTGCCAGTACCCCGGGGCAAACGGACCAGCCCCAGCATTTT	CASTPGQTDQPQHF
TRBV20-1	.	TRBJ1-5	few	TGCAGTGCTAGAGATAGGGGAAGCGGCAATCAGCCCCAGCATTTT	CSARDRGSGNQPQHF
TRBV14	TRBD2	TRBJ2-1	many	TGTGCCAGCAGCCATCTCGCGGGGGGGCCATACAATGAGCAGTTCTTC	CASSHLAGGPYNEQFF
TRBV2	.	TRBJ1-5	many	TGTGCCAGCGGAACAGAGACCAATCAGCCCCAGCATTTT	CASGTETNQPQHF
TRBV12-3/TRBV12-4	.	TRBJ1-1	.	TGTGCCAGCACTCCGGGTATGTGGGGTACTGAAGCTTTCTTT	CASTPGMWGTEAFF
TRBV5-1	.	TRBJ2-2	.	TGCGCCAGCAGCTTGGAGGGGACCGGGGAGCTGTTTTTT	CASSLEGTGELFF
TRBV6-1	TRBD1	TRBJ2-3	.	TGTGCCACCACCTCACTAGGGGGCCTCAGCACAGATACGCAGTATTTT	CATTSLGGLSTDTQYF
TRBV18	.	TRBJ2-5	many	TGTGCCAGCTCACCACAGGCAGAGACCCAGTACTTC	CASSPQAETQYF
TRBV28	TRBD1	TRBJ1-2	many	TGTGCCAGCAGTTCTCTACAGGGGAACTATGGCTACACCTTC	CASSSLQGNYGYTF
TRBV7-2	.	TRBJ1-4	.	TGTGCCAGCAGCTTAAGAGCAACTAATGAAAAACTGTTTTTT	CASSLRATNEKLFF
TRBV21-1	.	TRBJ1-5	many	TGTGCCAGGCTCCAAGGGACAGGGGGCAATCAGCCCCAGCATTTT	CARLQGTGGNQPQHF
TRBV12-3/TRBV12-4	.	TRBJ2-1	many	TGTGCCAGCAGTCTCCACAATGAGCAGTTCTTC	CASSLHNEQFF
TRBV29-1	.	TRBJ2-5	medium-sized	TGCAGCGTTGAAGCTAGGTACCAAGAGACCCAGTACTTC	CSVEARYQETQYF
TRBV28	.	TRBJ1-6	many	TGTGCCAGCAGCCCACCCCGGGGGGGGCATTCACCCCTCCACTTT	CASSPPRGGHSPLHF
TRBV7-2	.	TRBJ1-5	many	TGTGCCAGCAGCCTAGGCAGCGGGGATCAGCCCCAGCATTTT	CASSLGSGDQPQHF
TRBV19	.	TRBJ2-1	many	TGTGCCAGTAGTGGGAATGAGCAGTTCTTC	CASSGNEQFF
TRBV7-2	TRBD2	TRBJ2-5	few	TGTGCCAGCAGCCACGCGGGGGGGCTACAAGAGACCCAGTACTTC	CASSHAGGLQETQYF